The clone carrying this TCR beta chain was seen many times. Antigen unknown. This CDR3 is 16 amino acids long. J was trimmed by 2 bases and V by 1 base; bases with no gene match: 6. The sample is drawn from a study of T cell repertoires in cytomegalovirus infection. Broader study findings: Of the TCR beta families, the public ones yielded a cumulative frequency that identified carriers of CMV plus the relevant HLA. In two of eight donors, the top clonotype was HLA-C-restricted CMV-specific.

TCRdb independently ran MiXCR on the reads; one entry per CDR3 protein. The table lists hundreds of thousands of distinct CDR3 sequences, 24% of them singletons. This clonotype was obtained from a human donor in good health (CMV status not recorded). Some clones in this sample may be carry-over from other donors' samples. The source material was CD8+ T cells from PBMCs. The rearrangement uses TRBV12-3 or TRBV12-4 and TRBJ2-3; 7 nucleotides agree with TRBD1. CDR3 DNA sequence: TGTGCCAGCAGTTTAGTAGGGGACAGTTTCACAGATACGCAGTATTTT. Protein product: CASSLVGDSFTDTQYF.